The rows below give T cell receptor beta chains drawn from one sample of a study of metastatic and nonmetastatic thyroid tumors. TCRdb re-clonotyped the PCR reads via MiXCR. The sample has roughly 89,000 clones; around 13% are singletons. Sample: tumor tissue. Every receptor here comes from a female donor with papillary thyroid cancer or a benign thyroid nodule (not recorded which). Some clones in this sample may be carry-over from other donors' samples. Each CDR3 is given with its conserved first and last residue. D genes are given only for firm matches. Size is stated as how often the clone was seen (once, few, many) or a class if it is expanded.

J gene	V gene	D gene	clone size	CDR3 protein	CDR3 DNA
TRBJ2-7	TRBV20-1	TRBD2	many	CSASGTSGTYEQYF	TGCAGTGCTAGTGGGACTAGCGGCACCTACGAGCAGTACTTC
TRBJ2-7	TRBV15	TRBD2	many	CATSRDWGGSYEQYF	TGTGCCACCAGCAGAGACTGGGGGGGCTCCTACGAGCAGTACTTC
TRBJ2-1	TRBV20-1	TRBD2	many	CSAGLAGLYNEQFF	TGCAGTGCAGGATTAGCGGGACTATACAATGAGCAGTTCTTC
TRBJ2-5	TRBV5-1	NA	many	CASSLGFGGFGSQETQYF	TGCGCCAGCAGCTTGGGTTTCGGCGGGTTTGGTTCTCAAGAGACCCAGTACTTC
TRBJ2-4	TRBV3-1	NA	many	CASSGGTKNIQYF	TGTGCCAGCAGTGGGGGGACCAAAAACATTCAGTACTTC
TRBJ2-7	TRBV18	NA	many	CASSPSRFEQYF	TGTGCCAGCTCTCCCTCCCGGTTCGAGCAGTACTTC
TRBJ2-4	TRBV20-1	NA	many	CSARDLDYRAKNIQYF	TGCAGTGCTAGAGATTTGGACTATCGAGCCAAAAACATTCAGTACTTC
TRBJ2-1	TRBV20-1	TRBD1	many	CSARTGTRGNEQFF	TGCAGTGCTCGGACAGGGACGAGGGGCAATGAGCAGTTCTTC
TRBJ2-7	TRBV28	TRBD2	few	CASRPASGYYEQYF	TGTGCCAGCAGACCCGCTAGCGGTTACTACGAGCAGTACTTC
TRBJ1-1	TRBV27	NA	many	CASSLAGAEAFF	TGTGCCAGCAGTTTAGCGGGAGCAGAAGCTTTCTTT